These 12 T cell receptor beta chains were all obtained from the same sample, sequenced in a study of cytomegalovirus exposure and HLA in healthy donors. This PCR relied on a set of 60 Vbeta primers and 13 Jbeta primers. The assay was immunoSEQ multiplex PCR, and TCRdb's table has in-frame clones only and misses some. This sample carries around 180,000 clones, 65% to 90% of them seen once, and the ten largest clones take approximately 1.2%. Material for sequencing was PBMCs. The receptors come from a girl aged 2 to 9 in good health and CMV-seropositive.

The CDR3 sequence: CASRRRRGVYNEQFF. The CDR3 DNA follows: TGTGCCAGCCGTCGCCGGCGGGGGGTCTACAATGAGCAGTTCTTC. The genes are TRBV7-2 and TRBJ2-1; 8 bases are a match to TRBD2. This CDR3 has 15 amino acids. Per germline, CDR1 SGHTA and CDR2 FQGNSA. V lost 8 bases and J lost 3; bases outside the gene matches: 9.

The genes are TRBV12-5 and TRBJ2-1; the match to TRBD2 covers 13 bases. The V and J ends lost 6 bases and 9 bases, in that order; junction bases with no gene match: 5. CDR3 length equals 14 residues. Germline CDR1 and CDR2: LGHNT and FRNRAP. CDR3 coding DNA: TGTGCTAGTGGCGGACTAGCGGGAGTTGGTGAGCAGTTCTTC. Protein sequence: CASGGLAGVGEQFF.

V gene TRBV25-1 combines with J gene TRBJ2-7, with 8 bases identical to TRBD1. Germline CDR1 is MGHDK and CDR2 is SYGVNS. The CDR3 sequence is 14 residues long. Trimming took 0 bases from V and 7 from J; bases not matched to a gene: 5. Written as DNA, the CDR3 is TGTGCCAGCAGTGAATATCAGGGGGCCAGGGAGCAGTACTTC. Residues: CASSEYQGAREQYF.

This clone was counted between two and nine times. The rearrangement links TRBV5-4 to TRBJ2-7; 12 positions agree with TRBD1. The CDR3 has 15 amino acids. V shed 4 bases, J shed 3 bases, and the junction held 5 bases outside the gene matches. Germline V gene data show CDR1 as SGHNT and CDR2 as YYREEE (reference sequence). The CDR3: CASSIGTGGVYEQYF. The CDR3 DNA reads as TGTGCCAGCAGCATCGGGACAGGGGGCGTCTACGAGCAGTACTTC.

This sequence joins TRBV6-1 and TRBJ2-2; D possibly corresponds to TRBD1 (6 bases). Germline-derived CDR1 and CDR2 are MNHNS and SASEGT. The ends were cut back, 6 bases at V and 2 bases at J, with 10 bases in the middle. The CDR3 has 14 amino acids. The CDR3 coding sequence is TGTGCCAGCAGCACGGGACATAACACCGGGGAGCTGTTTTTT. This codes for CASSTGHNTGELFF.

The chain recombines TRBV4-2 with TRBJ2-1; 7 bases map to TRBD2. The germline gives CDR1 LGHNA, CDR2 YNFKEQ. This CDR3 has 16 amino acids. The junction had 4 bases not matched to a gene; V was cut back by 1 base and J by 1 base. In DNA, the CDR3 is TGTGCCAGCAGCCAAGTGAGCGGGGAGTCCTACAATGAGCAGTTCTTC. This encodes CASSQVSGESYNEQFF.

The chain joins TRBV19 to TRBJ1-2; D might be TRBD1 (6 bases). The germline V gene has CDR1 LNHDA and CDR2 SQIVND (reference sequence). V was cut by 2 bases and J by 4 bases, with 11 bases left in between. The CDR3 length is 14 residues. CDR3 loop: CASSIRAGAYGYTF. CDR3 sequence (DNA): TGTGCCAGTAGTATACGGGCAGGGGCCTATGGCTACACCTTC.

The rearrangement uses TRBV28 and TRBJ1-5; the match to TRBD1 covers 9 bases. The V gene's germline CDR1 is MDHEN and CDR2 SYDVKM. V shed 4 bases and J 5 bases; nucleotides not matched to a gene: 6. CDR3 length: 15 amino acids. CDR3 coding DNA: TGTGCCAGCAGTTCAACAGGGGGCGTCTATCAGCCCCAGCATTTT. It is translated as CASSSTGGVYQPQHF.

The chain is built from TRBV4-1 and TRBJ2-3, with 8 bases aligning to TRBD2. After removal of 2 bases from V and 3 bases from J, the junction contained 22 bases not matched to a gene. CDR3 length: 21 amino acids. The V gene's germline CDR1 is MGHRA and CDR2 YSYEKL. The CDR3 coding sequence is TGCGCCAGCAGCCAACGAGGTCCAACGGGGGGGCCAGTCCCCGGAACAGATACGCAGTATTTT. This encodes CASSQRGPTGGPVPGTDTQYF.

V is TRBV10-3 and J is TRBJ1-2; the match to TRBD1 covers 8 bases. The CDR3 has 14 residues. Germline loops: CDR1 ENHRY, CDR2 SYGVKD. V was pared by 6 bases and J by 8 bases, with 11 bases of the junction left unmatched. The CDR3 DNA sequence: TGTGCCATCAGCCTATTGGACAGGGAGGAAGGCTACACCTTC. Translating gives CAISLLDREEGYTF.

The CDR3 loop reads CRLGHNTEAFF. CDR3 DNA: TGCAGGCTGGGACATAACACTGAAGCTTTCTTT. The V gene is TRBV20-1, the J gene TRBJ1-1; possible D gene TRBD1, 6 bases. Germline V lookup: CDR1 DFQATT, CDR2 SNEGSKA (reference sequence). The CDR3 has 11 amino acids.

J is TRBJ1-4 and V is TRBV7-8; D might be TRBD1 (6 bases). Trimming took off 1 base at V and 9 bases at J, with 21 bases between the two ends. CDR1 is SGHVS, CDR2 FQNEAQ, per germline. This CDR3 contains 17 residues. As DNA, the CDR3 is TGTGCCAGCAGCTTAGGGGTCGGGAGGGGGACCGGTCAAAAACTGTTTTTT. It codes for CASSLGVGRGTGQKLFF.